This entry concerns a single T cell receptor (beta chain). The antigen is undetermined. Next came a second PCR, run for about 6 to 12 cycles, which used a sample-barcoded 5' primer along with a J-beta primer mix. Each TCR beta cDNA got a 12-nucleotide random molecular identifier. MiXCR, applied by TCRdb to the 5' RACE reads, yields one record per CDR3 protein. Of about 1.4 million distinct CDR3 sequences listed, almost 60% are singletons. The record originates from a study of blood T cells in healthy people across ages. The study's findings and limits: As age increased, TCR beta diversity per million T cells fell in a roughly linear fashion. It was held that diversity estimates obtained from one million T cells represented underestimates. Diversity was higher, and naive CD4+ cells more numerous, in long-lived donors than in aged donors.

CDR3 length equals 13 residues. Per the germline V gene, CDR1 is ENHRY and CDR2 is SYGVKD. The junction had 2 bases not matched to a gene; V was cut back by 4 bases and J by 5 bases. The sequenced sample was blood. The chain is built from TRBV10-3 and TRBJ2-1, with 7 bases fitting TRBD2. This receptor was obtained from a man aged 18 to 30 in good health. The CDR3 is CAISGTSDNEQFF. CDR3 DNA: TGTGCCATCAGTGGAACTAGCGACAATGAGCAGTTCTTC.